These 10 T cell receptor beta chains originate from one sample sequenced in a study of blood T cell repertoires in COVID-19. This table comes from immunoSEQ multiplex PCR, and its TCRdb copy is limited to in-frame clones, with some not included. The table lists about 200,000 clones, 81% of them singletons, with about 8.9% in the top ten. The material sequenced was PBMCs or T cells enriched from blood (not recorded which). These receptors were taken from a woman between 50 and 59 years old with acute COVID-19.

This clone counts as medium-sized. Other nucleotide sequences from this sample produce the same CDR3. The rearrangement joins TRBV27 to TRBJ2-7, with 7 positions matching TRBD1. CDR1 MNHEY and CDR2 SMNVEV come from the germline V gene (reference sequence). V shed 9 bases and J 0 bases; nucleotides not matched to a gene: 8. This CDR3 has 14 amino acids. The CDR3 reads CASRGQSSSYEQYF. The CDR3 DNA follows: TGTGCCAGTAGGGGACAGTCGAGCTCCTACGAGCAGTACTTC.

The chain joins TRBV30 to TRBJ1-5; 8 bases are shared with TRBD1. Germline values: CDR1 GTSNPN, CDR2 SVGIG (reference sequence). Germline trimming cut 1 base from V and 6 bases from J; bases unmatched to any gene: 14. The CDR3 length is 17 residues. The CDR3 region has the DNA TGTGCCTGGAGTGCTCCAACACTGTGGACAGGGCGTCAGCCCCAGCATTTT. Translating it yields CAWSAPTLWTGRQPQHF.

J is TRBJ2-7 and V is TRBV18, with D possibly matching TRBD1 (6 bases). CDR3 size: 15 residues. Trimming pared 0 bases from V and 3 bases from J, leaving 12 bases between. CDR1 and CDR2 (germline): KGHSH, LQKENI. As DNA, the CDR3 is TGTGCCAGCTCACCACCTTCCGCAGGGGACTACGAGCAGTACTTC. Protein sequence: CASSPPSAGDYEQYF.

This clone was found once. This rearrangement joins TRBV6-6 to TRBJ2-7; 8 positions agree with TRBD1. The CDR3 spans 14 residues. Germline V gives CDR1 MNHNY, CDR2 SVGAGI (reference sequence). The trim removed 2 bases at V and 3 bases at J, leaving 3 bases unmatched. CDR3 residues: CASSYADRGYEQYF. CDR3 in DNA: TGTGCCAGCAGTTACGCAGACAGGGGCTACGAGCAGTACTTC.

The chain carries TRBV29-1 and TRBJ2-5, with 9 bases fitting TRBD1. Germline trimming cut 7 bases from V and 4 bases from J; bases unmatched to any gene: 4. Germline CDR1 is SQVTM and CDR2 is ANQGSEA. This CDR3 is built from 12 residues. The CDR3 sequence is CSETGGGETQYF. As DNA, the CDR3 is TGCAGCGAAACAGGGGGCGGAGAGACCCAGTACTTC.

This clone was seen only once. V gene TRBV7-2 combines with J gene TRBJ1-4; maybe TRBD1 (6 bases). Germline V gene data show CDR1 as SGHTA and CDR2 as FQGNSA. The CDR3 length is 15 residues. V lost 5 bases and J lost 7, with 17 bases in between. CDR3 residues: CASSPQGLESEKLFF. CDR3 bases: TGTGCCAGCAGCCCACAGGGTCTGGAGAGTGAAAAACTGTTTTTT.

The chain links TRBV6-2 or TRBV6-3 to TRBJ1-1; maybe TRBD1 (5 bases). Germline V gene data show CDR1 as MNHEY and CDR2 as SVGEGT. The CDR3 extends over 12 amino acids. V was trimmed by 2 bases and J by 7 bases, leaving 8 bases between them. Here the CDR3 reads CASSYRQGEAFF. The DNA for the CDR3 is TGTGCCAGCAGTTACCGGCAGGGTGAAGCTTTCTTT.

The chain joins TRBV6-5 to TRBJ2-7, with D possibly matching TRBD2 (5 bases). Germline V gene lookup returns CDR1 MNHEY and CDR2 SVGAGI. CDR3 length: 15 residues. V was shortened by 0 bases and J by 5 bases, with 14 bases between the two germline ends. CDR3 protein: CASSYSNRRRDEQYF. CDR3 coding DNA: TGTGCCAGCAGTTACTCGAATCGCAGGCGGGACGAGCAGTACTTC.

CDR3 sequence reads: CASSQERMRVSFF. The CDR3 bases are TGTGCCAGCAGCCAAGAAAGAATGCGGGTCTCCTTCTTC. The chain has TRBV3-1 (or the pseudogene TRBV3-2) and TRBJ2-1, with D perhaps matching TRBD2 (5 bases). The CDR3 totals 13 residues. V was pared by 0 bases and J by 16 bases, with 16 bases between. The germline V gene encodes CDR1 LGHDT and CDR2 YNNKEL (reference sequence).

The CDR3: CASSIEGVTTEAFF. The DNA for the CDR3 is TGTGCCAGTAGTATAGAAGGGGTCACCACTGAAGCTTTCTTT. The rearrangement joins TRBV19 to TRBJ1-1, with D possibly being TRBD1 (5 bases). CDR1 is LNHDA, CDR2 SQIVND, per germline (reference sequence). Between the trimmed V and J ends, which lost 0 bases and 4 bases, there was a span of 9 bases. The CDR3 is 14 residues long.